Below, 9 T cell receptor beta chains from the same sample are listed, as sequenced in a study of blood T cell repertoires in COVID-19. TCRdb's table, derived via immunoSEQ multiplex PCR, lists solely in-frame clones and lacks some. The sample records approximately 100,000 clones, 70% to 80% being singletons. Material for sequencing was peripheral blood. The source is a human donor with acute or convalescent COVID-19. The donor label of this sample is uncertain.

This sequence joins TRBV10-3 and TRBJ1-6; 9 bases align to TRBD1. Trimming took 7 bases from V and 8 from J; bases not matched to a gene: 6. Germline V gene lookup returns CDR1 ENHRY and CDR2 SYGVKD. This CDR3 comprises 14 residues. CDR3 sequence (DNA): TGTGCCATCAAGGGACAGGGAGTGGATTCACCCCTCCACTTT. Amino acids: CAIKGQGVDSPLHF.

The chain is built from TRBV7-2 and TRBJ2-2, with 8 bases that match TRBD2. V dropped 3 bases and J dropped 2; count of bases not matched to a gene: 5. This CDR3 has 16 amino acids. Germline loops: CDR1 SGHTA, CDR2 FQGNSA. CDR3 sequence: CASSFGGAINTGELFF. In DNA, the CDR3 is TGTGCCAGCAGCTTCGGGGGGGCAATAAACACCGGGGAGCTGTTTTTT.

This rearrangement joins TRBV7-9 to TRBJ1-2; D call uncertain. The CDR3 sequence is 12 residues long. V gave up 3 bases and J gave up 14 bases, with 16 bases separating them. The germline CDR1 and CDR2 sequences are SEHNR and FQNEAQ (reference sequence). Written as DNA, the CDR3 is TGTGCCAGCAGCTTCAATCAGGCTCGGATAACCTTC. This gives the protein CASSFNQARITF.

The gene calls are TRBV30 and TRBJ1-1, with D unclear. This CDR3 is 15 amino acids long. From germline, CDR1 is GTSNPN and CDR2 SVGIG (reference sequence). V was shortened by 0 bases and J by 3 bases, with 14 bases between the two germline ends. The CDR3 nucleotides are TGTGCCTGGAGTGTACCATCGGCAGGATACACTGAAGCTTTCTTT. Protein sequence: CAWSVPSAGYTEAFF.

The rearrangement uses TRBV27 and TRBJ1-1, with a tentative D call TRBD1 (5 bases). Trimming pared 5 bases from V and 5 bases from J, leaving 18 bases between. This CDR3 region has 15 residues. In germline, CDR1 is MNHEY, CDR2 SMNVEV (reference sequence). In DNA form, the CDR3 reads TGTGCCAGCAGTGCACCTCGGGGTGGGGGGACTGAAGCTTTCTTT. Its translation: CASSAPRGGGTEAFF.

This chain links TRBV24-1 with TRBJ1-2; the match to TRBD1 covers 8 bases. CDR1 is KGHDR, CDR2 SFDVKD, per germline. Trimming removed 5 bases from V and 2 bases from J; junction bases left unmatched: 12. The CDR3 runs to 17 residues. CDR3: CATSGTGGRRENYGYTF. The CDR3 DNA is TGTGCCACCAGTGGCACAGGGGGAAGGAGGGAGAACTATGGCTACACCTTC.

About this clone: This CDR3 is also generated by other DNA sequences in the sample. The chain joins TRBV5-1 to TRBJ1-2; possibly TRBD1 for D (5 bases). Trimming removed 4 bases from V and 2 bases from J, with 9 bases in between. This CDR3 region has 13 residues. CDR1 SGHRS and CDR2 YFSETQ come from the germline V gene. The CDR3 is CASSPGGNYGYTF. The CDR3 DNA follows: TGCGCCAGCAGCCCGGGGGGGAACTATGGCTACACCTTC.

V and J are TRBV5-5 and TRBJ1-1, with a possible D match to TRBD1 (5 bases). Germline V gene sequence: CDR1 SGHKS, CDR2 YYEKEE (reference sequence). V lost 0 bases to trimming and J lost 6 bases, with 9 bases between them. The CDR3 is 13 amino acids. This CDR3 is CASSLALTAEAFF. As DNA, the CDR3 is TGTGCCAGCAGCTTGGCCTTGACAGCTGAAGCTTTCTTT.

CDR3 sequence: CASSGGGASTDTQYF. The CDR3 DNA sequence: TGTGCCAGCAGTGGCGGCGGGGCTAGCACAGATACGCAGTATTTT. The chain joins TRBV6-4 to TRBJ2-3; D may be TRBD2 (6 bases). CDR3 length: 15 amino acids. V lost 4 bases and J 0 bases, leaving 11 bases between the germline ends. The V gene's germline CDR1 is MRHNA and CDR2 SNTAGT.